This T cell receptor beta chain was captured by sequencing in a study of blood T cell repertoires in COVID-19. Study-level information: Samples came from the United States, Italy and Spain, spanning acute and convalescent COVID-19. PBMCs, B-cell-depleted T cells, or T cells were the source of the cDNA or gDNA that made up the material.

Authors' analysis steps: Reference gene primer amplification yielded estimated nucleated cell counts. Sequencing was performed with immunoSEQ multiplex PCR; in TCRdb, only in-frame clones are kept and a portion is missing. V, J and clone size were drawn from that table, and D and trimming were deduced from the DNA. In the table there are some 200,000 clones, roughly 94% of which are singletons. V dropped 2 bases and J dropped 3 bases, with 5 bases sitting between them. The CDR3 consists of 13 residues. Germline V lookup: CDR1 WSHSY, CDR2 SAAADI. The V and J genes are TRBV10-2 and TRBJ2-1, with D unclear. Sequencing used peripheral blood. The sequence derives from a man aged 30-40 years with COVID-19, enrolled during active disease. The CDR3 DNA is TGCGCCAGCAGTGAGGGCGGCTACAATGAGCAGTTCTTC. This codes for CASSEGGYNEQFF.